This entry lists 27 T cell receptor beta chains sequenced from one sample in a study of T-cell memory formation after mild COVID-19. TCRdb reanalysed the 5' RACE reads using MiXCR and keeps one entry per CDR3 protein. Among over 250,000 distinct CDR3 sequences listed, 15% to 20% were seen once. Material: PBMCs or a T cell subset sorted from them (not recorded which). Receptors were obtained from a man younger than 30 who had mild COVID-19 (a few samples of this study predate the infection). Cell type and time point are not known.

This clonotype has just a few counts. The CDR3 region is CASSPGTGVSTDTQYF. CDR3 bases: TGTGCCAGCAGCCCGGGGACAGGGGTTAGCACAGATACGCAGTATTTT. The V and J genes are TRBV7-7 and TRBJ2-3, with 10 bases aligning to TRBD1. The CDR3 is 16 amino acids. Per the germline V gene, CDR1 is SSHAT and CDR2 is FNYEAQ (reference sequence). V was pared by 5 bases and J by 0 bases, with 5 bases of the junction left unmatched. Using reference TRBV7-7 and TRBJ2-3 for the parts outside the CDR3, the full variable domain is GAGVSQSPRYKVTKRGQDVTLRCDPISSHATLYWYQQALGQGPEFLTYFNYEAQPDKSGLPSDRFSAERPEGSISTLTIQRTEQRDSAMYRCASSPGTGVSTDTQYFGPGTRLTVL.

This clonotype was counted a few times. DNA for the CDR3: TGTGCCAGCAGCTGGGGGCCCGGGGGGGGAACTGAAGCTTTCTTT. It codes for CASSWGPGGGTEAFF. V and J are TRBV5-5 and TRBJ1-1; D might be TRBD1 (6 bases). The CDR3 has 15 amino acids. Looked up from germline, CDR1 is SGHKS and CDR2 is YYEKEE (reference sequence). V was trimmed by 3 bases and J by 5 bases, leaving 17 bases between them.

The V gene is TRBV7-2, the J gene TRBJ1-1; D remains ambiguous. Germline V gene lookup returns CDR1 SGHTA and CDR2 FQGNSA. CDR3 length: 15 amino acids. The V end lost 1 base, the J end lost 4 bases, and 13 bases lay between the germline ends. CDR3 residues: CASSLEKGGITEAFF. The CDR3 DNA follows: TGTGCCAGCAGCTTAGAAAAGGGAGGGATCACTGAAGCTTTCTTT.

Many counts were recorded for this clonotype. This rearrangement joins TRBV10-3 to TRBJ1-4; 10 positions match TRBD1. With V trimmed by 6 bases and J by 8 bases, 12 bases remained unmatched. Germline-derived CDR1 and CDR2 are ENHRY and SYGVKD. CDR3 length: 16 amino acids. Here the CDR3 DNA reads TGTGCCATCAGCACCCGACCGGGACAGGGGATAGAAAAACTGTTTTTT. Translation gives CAISTRPGQGIEKLFF.

This chain links TRBV2 with TRBJ2-3; D tentatively reads TRBD1 or TRBD2 (5 bases each). This CDR3 is built from 14 residues. CDR1 is SNHLY and CDR2 is FYNNEI in the germline V gene. The V end lost 8 bases, the J end lost 4 bases, and 16 bases lay between the germline ends. Written as DNA, the CDR3 is TGTGCCAGCGGAGAGGGAGAGGGGTCAGATACGCAGTATTTT. Protein: CASGEGEGSDTQYF.

This clonotype was counted a few times. The chain has TRBV29-1 and TRBJ2-1; D remains unclear. Germline V gene sequence: CDR1 SQVTM, CDR2 ANQGSEA. The V and J ends lost 5 bases and 1 base respectively, with 6 bases between them. This CDR3 has 12 residues. CDR3 residues: CSVSHSYNEQFF. As DNA, the CDR3 is TGCAGCGTTTCTCATTCCTACAATGAGCAGTTCTTC.

This clonotype was recorded a few times. The V and J genes are TRBV28 and TRBJ2-3, with a tentative D call TRBD2 (6 bases). Germline-derived CDR1 and CDR2 are MDHEN and SYDVKM. V was trimmed by 6 bases and J by 2 bases, leaving 18 bases between them. The CDR3 has 16 amino acids. The CDR3 reads CASSPSVGGSTDTQYF. Written as DNA, the CDR3 is TGTGCCAGCAGCCCGAGTGTCGGGGGTTCCACAGATACGCAGTATTTT.

The chain combines TRBV18 with TRBJ2-2; 7 nucleotides align to TRBD1. The CDR3 sequence is 16 residues long. Germline loops: CDR1 KGHSH, CDR2 LQKENI. V shed 4 bases and J 1 base; nucleotides not matched to a gene: 6. The CDR3 loop is CASSLSRQGNTGELFF. DNA for the CDR3: TGTGCCAGCTCACTATCCCGACAGGGGAACACCGGGGAGCTGTTTTTT.

The rearrangement uses TRBV7-2 and TRBJ1-3; D unresolved. V gave up 6 bases and J gave up 3 bases, with 12 bases separating them. The CDR3 extends over 14 amino acids. Germline-derived CDR1 and CDR2 are SGHTA and FQGNSA. CDR3 residues: CASRATGIGNTIYF. CDR3 coding DNA: TGTGCCAGCAGAGCGACGGGGATTGGAAACACCATATATTTT.

The chain recombines TRBV7-2 with TRBJ1-1; maybe TRBD1 (6 bases). CDR3 length: 14 amino acids. CDR1 is SGHTA, CDR2 FQGNSA, per germline. V shed 4 bases and J shed 5 bases, with 14 bases lying between them. CDR3 sequence: CASSSWQGRTEAFF. The DNA of the CDR3 is TGTGCCAGCAGCTCCTGGCAGGGGAGGACTGAAGCTTTCTTT.

This clonotype appeared many times. J is TRBJ2-5 and V is TRBV6-5; the match to TRBD2 covers 10 bases. After removal of 6 bases from V and 4 bases from J, the junction contained 2 bases not matched to a gene. CDR1 and CDR2 (germline): MNHEY, SVGAGI. The CDR3 has 13 amino acids. The CDR3 spells CASRIAGGETQYF. CDR3 sequence (DNA): TGTGCCAGCAGGATAGCGGGGGGAGAGACCCAGTACTTC.

This chain links TRBV27 with TRBJ1-5; perhaps TRBD1 as D (6 bases). V lost 3 bases and J lost 2, with 11 bases in between. Germline lookup yields CDR1 MNHEY and CDR2 SMNVEV (reference sequence). There are 15 residues in the CDR3. The CDR3 DNA reads as TGTGCCAGCAGTTTTAGGGGGGGGGGCAATCAGCCCCAGCATTTT. It is translated as CASSFRGGGNQPQHF.

This clonotype was found a few times. J is TRBJ2-3 and V is TRBV9; 13 bases align to TRBD2. Germline V gene sequence: CDR1 SGDLS, CDR2 YYNGEE. J gave up 6 bases and V 4 bases, and 5 bases lay outside the gene matches. CDR3 length: 15 amino acids. The CDR3 bases are TGTGCCAGCAGCCCAGGGACTAGCGGGGATGATACGCAGTATTTT. Its protein is CASSPGTSGDDTQYF.

This clonotype occurred once. This chain uses TRBV7-3 with TRBJ1-4; TRBD1 aligns across 7 bases. Germline CDR1 reads SGHTA; CDR2 reads FQGTGA. Unmatched junction bases numbered 4, after V lost 2 bases and J lost 4 bases. CDR3 length: 15 residues. The CDR3 sequence is CASSLSRDSNEKLFF. CDR3 sequence (DNA): TGTGCCAGCAGCTTATCGCGGGACAGTAATGAAAAACTGTTTTTT. Filled out from reference TRBV7-3 and TRBJ1-4, the complete variable domain reads GAGVSQTPSNKVTEKGKYVELRCDPISGHTALYWYRQSLGQGPEFLIYFQGTGAADDSGLPNDRFFAVRPEGSVSTLKIQRTERGDSAVYLCASSLSRDSNEKLFFGSGTQLSVL.

This clonotype showed up just a few times. The chain links TRBV4-1 to TRBJ1-2; D gene unclear. The germline V and J ends were trimmed by 0 bases and 4 bases, with 9 bases remaining between them. The length of the CDR3 is 14 residues. Germline CDR1 MGHRA, CDR2 YSYEKL. The chain's CDR3 is CASSQDYLGYGYTF. CDR3 DNA sequence: TGCGCCAGCAGCCAAGACTACTTGGGCTATGGCTACACCTTC.

This clonotype was seen more than once but under ten times. This chain joins TRBV12-3 or TRBV12-4 and TRBJ1-3, with D tentatively TRBD1 (6 bases). Trimming removed 6 bases from V and 4 bases from J, with 13 bases in between. This CDR3 is 14 amino acids long. CDR3 protein: CASSRGGSGNTIYF. In DNA form, the CDR3 reads TGTGCCAGCAGCAGAGGGGGATCCGGAAACACCATATATTTT.

This clonotype was detected only once. The chain joins TRBV7-3 to TRBJ2-5; D not resolved. This CDR3 comprises 14 residues. Looked up from germline, CDR1 is SGHTA and CDR2 is FQGTGA. Trimming took off 5 bases at V and 2 bases at J, with 12 bases between the two ends. CDR3 in DNA: TGTGCCAGCAGCCCCCAGGCCGGGCAAGAGACCCAGTACTTC. It yields the protein CASSPQAGQETQYF.

This clonotype has more than one count but fewer than ten. This chain joins TRBV7-9 and TRBJ2-4; 11 bases fit TRBD2. Germline lookup yields CDR1 SEHNR and CDR2 FQNEAQ (reference sequence). V lost 4 bases to trimming and J lost 6 bases; unmatched junction nucleotides: 14. The CDR3 sequence is 18 residues long. The CDR3 nucleotides are TGTGCCAGCAGCTCGACAGATTCTAGCGGGGGGCCGGGAAACATTCAGTACTTC. Its translation: CASSSTDSSGGPGNIQYF.

This clonotype was observed many times. The chain couples TRBV6-6 to TRBJ1-2, with D possibly matching TRBD1 (5 bases). Per germline, CDR1 MNHNY and CDR2 SVGAGI (reference sequence). There are 14 residues in the CDR3. V was trimmed by 4 bases and J by 4 bases, leaving 13 bases between them. CDR3 DNA: TGTGCCAGCAGTTCTCGAGGGGACGGCTATGGCTACACCTTC. Its protein product is CASSSRGDGYGYTF.

This chain links TRBV6-2 or TRBV6-3 with TRBJ1-1; D not resolved. Germline V gene lookup returns CDR1 MNHEY and CDR2 SVGEGT. The CDR3 sequence is 13 residues long. Between the trimmed V and J ends, which lost 3 bases and 3 bases, there was a span of 8 bases. The CDR3 loop reads CASSYDPYTEAFF. DNA for the CDR3: TGTGCCAGCAGTTATGACCCTTACACTGAAGCTTTCTTT.

This chain links TRBV9 with TRBJ2-1; 7 nucleotides match TRBD1. The CDR3 totals 14 residues. The junction had 5 bases not matched to a gene; V was cut back by 4 bases and J by 4 bases. Germline V CDR1 and CDR2: SGDLS, YYNGEE. CDR3 DNA sequence: TGTGCCAGCAGCCCGGGACAGATGTACAATGAGCAGTTCTTC. Protein: CASSPGQMYNEQFF.

This chain joins TRBV12-3 or TRBV12-4 and TRBJ1-5, with D perhaps TRBD1 (6 bases). Trimming took 3 bases from V and 7 from J, leaving 13 bases between them. The CDR3 extends over 14 amino acids. The CDR3 is CASSFRRGRQPQHF. DNA of the CDR3: TGTGCCAGCAGTTTTCGCAGGGGCAGACAGCCCCAGCATTTT.

This clonotype has more than one count but fewer than ten. The chain employs TRBV7-6 and TRBJ2-7; no firm D call. The CDR3 has 13 amino acids. V lost 0 bases, J lost 2 bases, and 5 bases lay in between. Germline V gene data show CDR1 as SGHVS and CDR2 as FNYEAQ. The CDR3 loop is CASSLASPYEQYF. The CDR3 nucleotides are TGTGCCAGCAGCTTAGCGAGTCCCTACGAGCAGTACTTC.

The J gene is TRBJ2-3, the V gene TRBV7-2; the D is unclear. The germline V gene has CDR1 SGHTA and CDR2 FQGNSA. V lost 1 base, J lost 0 bases, and 5 bases lay in between. CDR3 length equals 14 residues. In nucleotides, the CDR3 is TGTGCCAGCAGCTTAGACTCCAGCACAGATACGCAGTATTTT. It codes for CASSLDSSTDTQYF. The complete variable domain, with remaining parts taken from reference TRBV7-2 and TRBJ2-3, reads GAGVSQSPSNKVTEKGKDVELRCDPISGHTALYWYRQSLGQGLEFLIYFQGNSAPDKSGLPSDRFSAERTGGSVSTLTIQRTQQEDSAVYLCASSLDSSTDTQYFGPGTRLTVL.

In this sample, this clonotype turned up a few times. The gene calls are TRBV15 and TRBJ2-5, with D perhaps assigned TRBD1 or TRBD2 (5 bases each). From germline, CDR1 is LNHNV and CDR2 YYDKDF (reference sequence). This CDR3 has 14 residues. V lost 0 bases to trimming and J lost 3 bases, with 8 bases between them. The CDR3 nucleotides read TGTGCCACCAGCAGAGATGTGGGGGAAGAGACCCAGTACTTC. This codes for CATSRDVGEETQYF.

This chain joins TRBV6-6 and TRBJ2-5; 10 bases line up with TRBD2. The CDR3 consists of 16 residues. Germline V gene lookup returns CDR1 MNHNY and CDR2 SVGAGI (reference sequence). Losses at the gene ends were 4 bases for V and 6 bases for J; bases not matched to a gene: 11. In nucleotides, the CDR3 is TGTGCCAGCAGTTCAACCCTAGCGGGGGTTGAACAGACCCAGTACTTC. As protein: CASSSTLAGVEQTQYF.

The V gene is TRBV11-2, the J gene TRBJ1-2; D unresolved. Between the trimmed V and J ends, which lost 1 base and 3 bases, there was a span of 9 bases. The CDR3 is made up of 14 amino acids. Per germline, CDR1 SGHAT and CDR2 FQNNGV. DNA for the CDR3: TGTGCCAGCAGCTTAGCTCTGGTGGACTATGGCTACACCTTC. The encoded protein is CASSLALVDYGYTF.